This T cell receptor (beta chain) came from a study of multiple sclerosis patients with progressive multifocal leukoencephalopathy. As to this clone: The antigen is undetermined.

Points from the study as a whole: No common TRBV or TRBJ usage or pairing appeared at PML.

Germline values: CDR1 LNHDA, CDR2 SQIVND (reference sequence). The CDR3 runs to 13 residues. Trimming took off 3 bases at V and 8 bases at J, with 11 bases between the two ends. The protocol was immunoSEQ multiplex PCR, while the TCRdb copy is restricted to in-frame clones and leaves out a portion. The sample has 25,000 to 35,000 clones, roughly 87% seen once. Time point: time of PML onset. T3 refers to blood collected at the onset of PML. Here the sequenced sample was PBMCs, taken from a patient treated with natalizumab. The chain is built from TRBV19 and TRBJ1-3, with D perhaps matching TRBD1 (5 bases). The receptor comes from a human donor with progressive multifocal leukoencephalopathy. The CDR3 DNA reads TGTGCCAGTAGTATTTTCTTCAGGGACACCATATATTTT. Its translation is CASSIFFRDTIYF.